What follows are 7 T cell receptor beta chains derived from one specimen sequenced in a study of beta chain features in type 1 diabetes. The whole isolated RNA underwent reverse transcription, so sequencing captured expressed TCRB transcripts. Measured with immunoSEQ multiplex PCR; TCRdb has only the in-frame clones, and not every one. The sample yields over 300,000 clones, roughly 8% seen once. Material: central memory CD4+ T cells from blood. Every receptor here comes from a woman younger than 30 in good health.

This clone appeared a few times. The chain employs TRBV29-1 and TRBJ2-1; 8 bases agree with TRBD2. CDR1 and CDR2 (germline): SQVTM, ANQGSEA. This CDR3 comprises 15 residues. Losses at the gene ends were 7 bases for V and 6 bases for J; bases not matched to a gene: 14. This CDR3 reads CSGQGTSGSANEQFF. The DNA for the CDR3 is TGCAGCGGACAAGGAACGAGCGGGAGTGCCAATGAGCAGTTCTTC.

The chain uses TRBV5-1 and TRBJ1-4; 10 bases align to TRBD1. This CDR3 comprises 15 residues. The ends lost 4 bases at V and 8 bases at J; junction bases unmatched: 8. Germline values: CDR1 SGHRS, CDR2 YFSETQ. For the CDR3, the DNA is TGCGCCAGCAGCGTGGCTGGGACAGGGGTAGAAAAACTGTTTTTT. The encoded protein is CASSVAGTGVEKLFF.

V usage is TRBV19 and J usage is TRBJ2-2, with D tentatively TRBD2 (6 bases). Per the germline V gene, CDR1 is LNHDA and CDR2 is SQIVND (reference sequence). V lost 3 bases and J lost 1, with 12 bases in between. CDR3 size: 16 residues. The DNA of the CDR3 is TGTGCCAGTAGTATCGTGTCCGGGAGGAACACCGGGGAGCTGTTTTTT. Translation: CASSIVSGRNTGELFF.

V gene TRBV5-1 combines with J gene TRBJ2-4; TRBD2 matches 10 bases. Germline V gives CDR1 SGHRS, CDR2 YFSETQ. The CDR3 is made up of 16 amino acids. Trimming removed 0 bases from V and 9 bases from J; junction bases left unmatched: 9. CDR3 nucleotide sequence: TGCGCCAGCAGCTTGGCCGAAGCGGGAGGGCCCGGCATTCAGTACTTC. It translates to CASSLAEAGGPGIQYF. Variable domain in full (rest from reference TRBV5-1 and TRBJ2-4): KAGVTQTPRYLIKTRGQQVTLSCSPISGHRSVSWYQQTPGQGLQFLFEYFSETQRNKGNFPGRFSGRQFSNSRSEMNVSTLELGDSALYLCASSLAEAGGPGIQYFGAGTRLSVL.

The table lists this clone with many counts. The chain joins TRBV28 to TRBJ2-1, with 11 bases that match TRBD2. This CDR3 is built from 16 residues. CDR1 and CDR2 from the germline V gene are MDHEN and SYDVKM. Trimming removed 1 base from V and 4 bases from J; junction bases left unmatched: 3. This CDR3 reads CASSLSTSGSYNEQFF. CDR3 in DNA: TGTGCCAGCAGTTTATCAACTAGCGGGAGTTACAATGAGCAGTTCTTC.

The sample holds many counts of this clone. This sequence joins TRBV29-1 and TRBJ2-1, with a possible D match to TRBD1 (5 bases). The germline V gene encodes CDR1 SQVTM and CDR2 ANQGSEA. This CDR3 has 15 residues. Trimming stripped 3 bases from V and 2 bases from J, with 14 bases between. The CDR3 here is CSVEARRVTYNEQFF. CDR3 coding DNA: TGCAGCGTTGAGGCGCGCAGGGTAACCTACAATGAGCAGTTCTTC.

This clone was observed a few times. The chain is built from TRBV7-3 and TRBJ1-2; a possible D gene is TRBD1 (6 bases). Germline-derived CDR1 and CDR2 are SGHTA and FQGTGA. CDR3 size: 16 residues. The V and J ends lost 4 bases and 6 bases respectively, with 21 bases between them. CDR3 sequence reads: CASSSERALRGHGYTF. CDR3 nucleotides: TGTGCCAGCAGCTCAGAACGGGCCCTCAGGGGCCATGGCTACACCTTC.